The rows below give T cell receptor beta chains drawn from one sample of a study of blood T cell repertoires in COVID-19. Assay: immunoSEQ multiplex PCR; the TCRdb copy retains only in-frame clones and omits some. Here the sample spans around 230,000 clones, approximately 84% being singletons. Specimen: PBMCs or T cells enriched from blood (not recorded which). The receptors were gathered from a man aged 35 to 55 who had recovered from COVID-19. The CDR3 runs from the conserved cysteine through the conserved F or W. D genes are given only for firm matches. A clone size is listed for some rows: how often the clone was seen (once, few, many), or a class if it is expanded.

V gene	D gene	J gene	clone size	CDR3 DNA	CDR3 protein
TRBV28	NA	TRBJ2-3	NA	TGTGCCAGCAGTACCGGGAGCACAGATACGCAGTATTTT	CASSTGSTDTQYF
TRBV28	NA	TRBJ2-3	NA	TGTGCCAGCAGGCCAGGCCATCTAGATACGCAGTATTTT	CASRPGHLDTQYF
TRBV5-1	NA	TRBJ2-7	NA	TGCGCCAGCAGCTTCGGGATAGCCTACGAGCAGTACTTC	CASSFGIAYEQYF
TRBV27	NA	TRBJ1-5	NA	TGTGCCAGCAGTTTATTCCCCAGGGCGGCCAATCAGCCCCAGCATTTT	CASSLFPRAANQPQHF
TRBV6-5	NA	TRBJ1-5	NA	TGTGCCAGCAGACCCGGCGGGGGTTTGCGGCCCCAGCATTTT	CASRPGGGLRPQHF
TRBV28	TRBD2	TRBJ2-4	NA	TGTGCCAGCAGAAGAGTAGCGGGACTAAACATTCAGTACTTC	CASRRVAGLNIQYF
TRBV6-5	NA	TRBJ1-2	NA	TGTGCCAGCAGTTATAAGGGGCAGGGCTACACCTTC	CASSYKGQGYTF
TRBV27	TRBD2	TRBJ2-7	NA	TGTGCCAGCAGTTTCCAGCCTAGCGGTAGCTCCTACGAGCAGTACTTC	CASSFQPSGSSYEQYF
TRBV27	NA	TRBJ1-1	few	TGTGCCAGCCCCTCGATTCGAACAGTGAACCTGCCCGACCGGAAGAACACTGAAGCTTTCTTT	CASPSIRTVNLPDRKNTEAFF
TRBV19	NA	TRBJ2-1	NA	TGTGCCAGTAGTCAGCGGTACTCCTACAATGAGCAGTTCTTC	CASSQRYSYNEQFF
TRBV12-3/TRBV12-4	NA	TRBJ1-1	NA	TGTGCCAGCAGTGCGGGGCCTGAAGCTTTCTTT	CASSAGPEAFF
TRBV7-6	NA	TRBJ1-2	NA	TGTGCCAGCAGCTTAACAGGGAATAAAGGCGATGGCTACACCTTC	CASSLTGNKGDGYTF
TRBV7-2	TRBD1	TRBJ1-5	NA	TGTGCCAGCAGCTTAGGGACAGGGAATCAGCCCCAGCATTTT	CASSLGTGNQPQHF
TRBV5-4	NA	TRBJ1-2	NA	TGTGCCAGCAGCTTGGAGCGCAGGGGACGCGCTGGCTACACCTTC	CASSLERRGRAGYTF
TRBV18	TRBD2	TRBJ2-3	NA	TGTGCCAGCTCAGCTACGGGACTAGTGTCCCCAGATACGCAGTATTTT	CASSATGLVSPDTQYF
TRBV10-1	NA	TRBJ1-3	NA	TGCGCCAGCAGTGAGTCGAAAAGGAAATTTACAGGGAGATACTCTGGAAACACCATATATTTT	CASSESKRKFTGRYSGNTIYF
TRBV30	NA	TRBJ1-4	NA	TGTGCCTGGAGCCTGAGGGAAAAACTGTTTTTT	CAWSLREKLFF
TRBV2	TRBD1	TRBJ1-5	NA	TGTGCCAGCAGTTTGGACAGGGCAGGTCAGCCCCAGCATTTT	CASSLDRAGQPQHF
TRBV18	TRBD2	TRBJ2-2	few	TGTGCCAGCTCACCAACGACTAGCGGGAACACCGGGGAGCTGTTTTTT	CASSPTTSGNTGELFF
TRBV11-1	NA	TRBJ1-1	NA	TGTGCCAGCAGCTTAGCGGTGGCTGCTAGCACTGAAGCTTTCTTT	CASSLAVAASTEAFF
TRBV5-4	NA	TRBJ1-1	many	TGTGCCACTTCCGGGTCAAACACTGAAGCTTTCTTT	CATSGSNTEAFF
TRBV24-1	TRBD1	TRBJ1-5	NA	TGTGCCACCAGTGACCATACAGGGGGCGGCAATCAGCCCCAGCATTTT	CATSDHTGGGNQPQHF
TRBV9	NA	TRBJ1-3	NA	TGTGCCAGCAGCCCGCGGGGAAACACCATATATTTT	CASSPRGNTIYF
TRBV29-1	TRBD2	TRBJ2-7	few	TGCAGCGTTGATGAAGGGCGGGGGTTCGACGAGCAGTACTTC	CSVDEGRGFDEQYF
TRBV4-1	NA	TRBJ1-6	NA	TGCGCCAGCAGCCAGTCGAATTCACCCCTCCACTTT	CASSQSNSPLHF
TRBV6-5	NA	TRBJ2-4	NA	TGTGCCAGCAGCGGGGGGCGAGGGTTGAACATTCAGTACTTC	CASSGGRGLNIQYF
TRBV7-7	TRBD1	TRBJ1-5	NA	TGTGCCAGCAGCCCCGACCCCGACAGGGAAAATCAGCCCCAGCATTTT	CASSPDPDRENQPQHF
TRBV29-1	TRBD2	TRBJ2-1	NA	TGCAGCGGTGGGGACTACTACAATGAGCAGTTCTTC	CSGGDYYNEQFF
TRBV18	NA	TRBJ1-4	once	TGTGCCAGCTCACCACGGCAGGGGACTAATGAAAAACTGTTTTTT	CASSPRQGTNEKLFF
TRBV18	TRBD1	TRBJ1-5	NA	TGTGCCAGCTCAATTGGGACAGGGGGATTGGAACAGCCCCAGCATTTT	CASSIGTGGLEQPQHF
TRBV27	NA	TRBJ1-4	NA	TGTGCCAACGGGAACAGGGATGCAACTAATGAAAAACTGTTTTTT	CANGNRDATNEKLFF
TRBV12-3/TRBV12-4	NA	TRBJ1-5	NA	TGTGCCAGCAGTTTGTCGGGCAATCAGCCCCAGCATTTT	CASSLSGNQPQHF
TRBV5-6	TRBD1	TRBJ2-7	NA	TGTGCCAGCAGCTTTTCGACAGGGAAAGAGCAGTACTTC	CASSFSTGKEQYF
TRBV10-3	NA	TRBJ2-2	NA	TGTGCCATCAGTGACGTAGCGGGGGAGCTGTTTTTT	CAISDVAGELFF
TRBV25-1	NA	TRBJ1-1	NA	TGTGCCAGCTCCCCGACAGGAAAGGGGACTGAAGCTTTCTTT	CASSPTGKGTEAFF
TRBV28	NA	TRBJ1-5	NA	TGTGCCAGCAGCGCTCTCCGGACAGAAAATCAGCCCCAGCATTTT	CASSALRTENQPQHF
TRBV19	NA	TRBJ1-6	NA	TGTGCCAGTAGTATGGGAGTGAGTTATTCACCCCTCCACTTT	CASSMGVSYSPLHF
TRBV7-9	TRBD1	TRBJ1-6	NA	TGTGCCAGCAGCTCGGGGTCCGGGACAGAATATTCACCCCTCCACTTT	CASSSGSGTEYSPLHF
TRBV24-1	TRBD1	TRBJ2-7	NA	TGTGCCACCAGTGCAGGCGGACAGGGGGTTCACGAGCAGTACTTC	CATSAGGQGVHEQYF
TRBV10-3	TRBD1	TRBJ1-6	NA	TGTGCCATCAGCATCGGGGACAGCAATAATTCACCCCTCCACTTT	CAISIGDSNNSPLHF
TRBV12-5	NA	TRBJ1-5	few	TGTGCTAGTGGTCCGAACGGAGTCTATAGCAATCAGCCCCAGCATTTT	CASGPNGVYSNQPQHF
TRBV5-1	NA	TRBJ2-2	NA	TGCGCCAGCAGCTCAACGGGACAACCCACCGGGGAGCTGTTTTTT	CASSSTGQPTGELFF
TRBV3-1/TRBV3-2	TRBD1	TRBJ1-3	NA	TGTGCCAGCAGCCCTCAGACAGGGAGTTCTGGAAACACCATATATTTT	CASSPQTGSSGNTIYF
TRBV7-2	NA	TRBJ1-3	few	TGTGCCAGCAGCCGGACAGCTCACTCTGGAAACACCATATATTTT	CASSRTAHSGNTIYF
TRBV28	NA	TRBJ2-4	NA	TGTGCCAGCAGTTTGAGGTCCCTAGCCAAAAACATTCAGTACTTC	CASSLRSLAKNIQYF
TRBV7-8	NA	TRBJ1-1	NA	TGTGCCAGCAGCTTAGTAGTTAGGACAGACGGCAACACTGAAGCTTTCTTT	CASSLVVRTDGNTEAFF
TRBV5-8	NA	TRBJ2-1	NA	TGTGCCAGCAGCCGAGGATCCCTGGCCTACAATGAGCAGTTCTTC	CASSRGSLAYNEQFF
TRBV11-2	NA	TRBJ2-7	many	TGTGCCAGCAGCGGGGGACTTACTGAGCAGTACTTC	CASSGGLTEQYF
TRBV4-2	TRBD2	TRBJ2-1	NA	TGTGCCAGCAGCCAAAAAGCGGGAGAGGACAATGAGCAGTTCTTC	CASSQKAGEDNEQFF
TRBV5-4	TRBD2	TRBJ2-7	NA	TGTGCCAGCAGCTCTAGCGGGAGAAATTTCGAGCAGTACTTC	CASSSSGRNFEQYF
TRBV5-4	NA	TRBJ1-2	NA	TGTGCCAGCAGCTTGGCCCTCGGGGGAATCTATGGCTACACCTTC	CASSLALGGIYGYTF
TRBV5-1	TRBD1	TRBJ2-6	few	TGCGCCAGCAGCCCGAACCGGGACAGGGGCACGTTTGCTGGGGCCAACGTCCTGACTTTC	CASSPNRDRGTFAGANVLTF
TRBV9	TRBD1	TRBJ2-7	NA	TGTGCCAGCAGCGTAGGAGACAGGGGGACCTACGAGCAGTACTTC	CASSVGDRGTYEQYF